This T cell receptor (beta chain) appears in the sequencing data of a study of T cells expressing NK-cell markers (TCRdb year 2020). For the study in its entirety: Three sorted T-cell subsets (CD3+CD56+NKG2C+, CD3+CD56+NKG2C- and CD3+CD56-NKG2C+) from fewer than 10 donors had their TCR beta-chain repertoires profiled. Sequencing of the libraries produced 2 x 150 bp reads on Illumina HiSeq 2000/2500, MiSeq or NextSeq. Seven of the eight sequenced donors were HCMV-seropositive and one was HCMV-seronegative. The study sequenced eight donors, all healthy volunteers chosen at random: three men and five women. Study-wide conclusions, independent of this receptor: Those dominant clonotypes were again the most abundant among CD3+CD56-NKG2C+ cells in a few donors, at roughly 28.3-60.1%. In several donors, the dominant CD3+CD56+NKG2C+ clonotypes were among the top 10 CD8+ clonotypes and accounted for about 1.0-7.5% of CD8+ T cells. Whether the expanded NKG2C-expressing T cell clones were specific for HCMV antigens was left unclear.

To determine HCMV serostatus, a commercial ELISA kit was used to detect HCMV-specific IgG in serum. Ficoll density gradient centrifugation was used to isolate peripheral blood mononuclear cells from blood. On this clonotype itself: This clone's antigen is unknown.

The instrument was an Illumina HiSeq 2000. 5'RACE template switching, by which a universal primer site and unique molecular identifiers were added, was used to make TCR beta cDNA libraries. Synthesis of cDNA was primed from the TCR beta constant segment and was followed by two consecutive PCR amplification steps. As for the original processing: MIGEC was used to demultiplex reads and group the reads by UMI, and MiTCR was used to assemble and quantify clonotypes. Only TCR cDNA sequences supported by at least two reads were kept to exclude erroneous sequences. The tcR package was used for downstream repertoire analysis, and clonotypes were matched across fractions by CDR3 nucleotide sequence plus V segment. VDJmatch was used to annotate antigen specificity against VDJdb, with one amino acid substitution allowed in CDR3. Each entry corresponds to one CDR3 protein sequence from reads that TCRdb reprocessed, and DNA is not given. V and J calls and clone size were set by TCRdb, not the authors. The table for this sample shows a few hundred thousand distinct CDR3 sequences. The top ten clones comprise under 0.5% of the sample.

Sequencing was performed on blood T cells: a sorted CD56 or NKG2C T cell subset, CD4+ or CD8+ T cells, or bulk PBMC T cells (not recorded which). The sequence was obtained from a man aged 18 to 29 in good health. Donor details come from another sample of the same person, matched by shared clones.

The CDR3 region reads CASSFREGGYEKLFF. The chain was built from TRBV12-3 or TRBV12-4 and TRBJ1-4; the TRBD1 assignment by TCRdb is unverifiable without DNA. The CDR3 contains 15 residues, cysteine and phenylalanine counted. DNA for this receptor is not on file.